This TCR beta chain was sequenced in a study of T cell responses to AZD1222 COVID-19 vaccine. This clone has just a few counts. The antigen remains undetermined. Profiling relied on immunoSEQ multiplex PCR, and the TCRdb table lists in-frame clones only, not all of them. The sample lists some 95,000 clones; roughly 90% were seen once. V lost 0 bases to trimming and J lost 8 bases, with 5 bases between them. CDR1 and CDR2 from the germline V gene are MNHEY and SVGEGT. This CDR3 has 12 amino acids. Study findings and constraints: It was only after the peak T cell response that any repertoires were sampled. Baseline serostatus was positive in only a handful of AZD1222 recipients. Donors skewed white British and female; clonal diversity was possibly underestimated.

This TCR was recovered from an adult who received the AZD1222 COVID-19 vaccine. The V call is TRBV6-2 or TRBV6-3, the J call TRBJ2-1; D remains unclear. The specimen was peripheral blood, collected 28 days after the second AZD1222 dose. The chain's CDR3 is CASSYSRYEQFF. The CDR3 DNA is TGTGCCAGCAGTTACTCGCGGTATGAGCAGTTCTTC.